Below, 22 T cell receptor beta chains from the same sample are listed, as sequenced in a study of cytomegalovirus exposure and HLA in healthy donors. The PCR employed 60 Vbeta primers together with 13 Jbeta primers. The table came from immunoSEQ multiplex PCR; TCRdb's copy has only in-frame clones and leaves some out. The sample yields some 150,000 clones, approximately 82% seen once. The sample consisted of PBMCs. All receptors derive from a man aged 18 to 29 in good health and CMV-seropositive.

The rearrangement uses TRBV28 and TRBJ2-7, with 10 bases matching TRBD1. The CDR3 length is 13 residues. Germline V CDR1 and CDR2: MDHEN, SYDVKM. J gave up 5 bases and V 4 bases, and 2 bases lay outside the gene matches. The CDR3 is CASSSGQGDEQYF. In DNA form, the CDR3 reads TGTGCCAGCAGTTCCGGACAGGGGGACGAGCAGTACTTC. Full variable domain (remainder filled in from reference TRBV28 and TRBJ2-7): DVKVTQSSRYLVKRTGEKVFLECVQDMDHENMFWYRQDPGLGLRLIYFSYDVKMKEKGDIPEGYSVSREKKERFSLILESASTNQTSMYLCASSSGQGDEQYFGPGTRLTVT.

The chain joins TRBV5-1 to TRBJ1-2; 9 nucleotides agree with TRBD1. The V and J ends lost 3 bases and 7 bases, in that order; junction bases with no gene match: 4. Germline lookup yields CDR1 SGHRS and CDR2 YFSETQ. The CDR3 length is 13 residues. This chain's CDR3 is CASSSGQGFGYTF. In nucleotides, the CDR3 is TGCGCCAGCAGCTCCGGACAGGGGTTTGGCTACACCTTC.

This clone was recorded only once. This chain links TRBV5-8 with TRBJ1-5; a possible D gene is TRBD1 (5 bases). The CDR3 covers 16 residues. Germline CDR1 is SGHTS and CDR2 is YDEGEE. V lost 1 base and J lost 1, with 12 bases in between. The CDR3 DNA follows: TGTGCCAGCAGCTTGCGAAGGGGCAGAAGCAATCAGCCCCAGCATTTT. Protein product: CASSLRRGRSNQPQHF.

This clone has a handful of counts. The genes are TRBV7-6 and TRBJ2-5, with D possibly TRBD2 on 5 matching bases. The germline V gene encodes CDR1 SGHVS and CDR2 FNYEAQ. The CDR3 length is 13 residues. Between the trimmed V and J ends, which lost 3 bases and 4 bases, there was a span of 9 bases. The CDR3 nucleotides read TGTGCCAGCAGCTTCCGGGGTAGAGAGACCCAGTACTTC. Translated: CASSFRGRETQYF.

This chain links TRBV19 with TRBJ2-7; possibly TRBD2 for D (6 bases). V was clipped by 6 bases and J by 0 bases, with 12 bases between them. The CDR3 sequence is 14 residues long. Germline CDR1 reads LNHDA; CDR2 reads SQIVND (reference sequence). Here the CDR3 DNA reads TGTGCCAGTAGCCTCCTGGGGGGCTCCTACGAGCAGTACTTC. Amino acid sequence: CASSLLGGSYEQYF.

The V and J genes are TRBV19 and TRBJ2-1; the match to TRBD1 covers 7 bases. The CDR3 is 15 residues long. CDR1 is LNHDA, CDR2 SQIVND, per germline (reference sequence). V lost 7 bases to trimming and J lost 1 base; unmatched junction nucleotides: 7. The CDR3 is CASTDRAKSYNEQFF. For the CDR3, the DNA is TGTGCCAGTACCGACAGGGCGAAATCCTACAATGAGCAGTTCTTC.

The chain recombines TRBV6-6 with TRBJ1-4; TRBD1 agrees at 7 bases. V dropped 6 bases and J dropped 6; count of bases not matched to a gene: 4. Germline V gene lookup returns CDR1 MNHNY and CDR2 SVGAGI (reference sequence). The CDR3 covers 13 residues. In nucleotides, the CDR3 is TGTGCCAGCAGGGGGACAGCTTATGAAAAACTGTTTTTT. This encodes CASRGTAYEKLFF.

In this sample, this clone turned up once. V usage is TRBV19 and J usage is TRBJ1-1; 7 positions match TRBD1. Unmatched junction bases numbered 2, after V lost 4 bases and J lost 0 bases. Germline loops: CDR1 LNHDA, CDR2 SQIVND (reference sequence). This CDR3 has 14 residues. The CDR3 nucleotides are TGTGCCAGTAGTACGGGACAGCTGAACACTGAAGCTTTCTTT. Protein: CASSTGQLNTEAFF.

The chain couples TRBV19 to TRBJ1-5; D gene uncertain. The germline V and J ends were trimmed by 5 bases and 0 bases, with 11 bases remaining between them. Germline-derived CDR1 and CDR2 are LNHDA and SQIVND (reference sequence). CDR3 length equals 15 residues. In DNA form, the CDR3 reads TGTGCCAGTAGTTCCCTGGAGTATAGCAATCAGCCCCAGCATTTT. This gives the protein CASSSLEYSNQPQHF.

This sequence joins TRBV5-4 and TRBJ1-1, with TRBD1 matching over 7 bases. The CDR3 sequence is 14 residues long. Germline-derived CDR1 and CDR2 are SGHNT and YYREEE (reference sequence). After removal of 3 bases from V and 0 bases from J, the junction contained 2 bases not matched to a gene. CDR3 in DNA: TGTGCCAGCAGCTCGGGACAGCTGAACACTGAAGCTTTCTTT. Protein product: CASSSGQLNTEAFF.

The gene calls are TRBV28 and TRBJ2-2; D perhaps matches TRBD2 (6 bases). Germline-derived CDR1 and CDR2 are MDHEN and SYDVKM. V lost 6 bases and J lost 8, with 22 bases in between. This CDR3 comprises 16 residues. The CDR3 nucleotides read TGTGCCAGCAGCCATAGGGGACTCAGTAAATCTGGGGAGCTGTTTTTT. This sequence encodes CASSHRGLSKSGELFF.

The rearrangement links TRBV4-1 to TRBJ1-4; D call uncertain. Germline lookup yields CDR1 MGHRA and CDR2 YSYEKL. V was pared by 0 bases and J by 8 bases, with 19 bases between. This CDR3 region has 17 residues. This chain's CDR3 is CASSQEGSGGFSEKLFF. The CDR3, as DNA: TGCGCCAGCAGCCAAGAAGGATCGGGAGGGTTTTCGGAAAAACTGTTTTTT.

This chain uses TRBV6-5 with TRBJ2-7; 7 bases match TRBD2. The ends lost 7 bases at V and 3 bases at J; junction bases unmatched: 3. This CDR3 spans 12 amino acids. Per the germline V gene, CDR1 is MNHEY and CDR2 is SVGAGI. The CDR3: CASIGTNYEQYF. The CDR3 DNA follows: TGTGCCAGCATCGGGACTAACTACGAGCAGTACTTC.

The chain couples TRBV7-9 to TRBJ2-7; TRBD2 matches at 8 bases. Germline V gene data show CDR1 as SEHNR and CDR2 as FQNEAQ (reference sequence). There are 18 residues in the CDR3. V was clipped by 3 bases and J by 0 bases; unmatched bases: 13. Here the CDR3 reads CASSFMASGRLSSYEQYF. The DNA for the CDR3 is TGTGCCAGCAGCTTCATGGCTAGCGGGCGCCTCAGCTCCTACGAGCAGTACTTC.

The rearrangement joins TRBV6-6 to TRBJ1-1, with D perhaps TRBD1 (6 bases). From germline, CDR1 is MNHNY and CDR2 SVGAGI (reference sequence). The CDR3 covers 14 residues. V was pared by 6 bases and J by 1 base, with 12 bases between. CDR3 residues: CASRLTGTNTEAFF. In nucleotides, the CDR3 is TGTGCCAGCAGGCTTACAGGGACGAACACTGAAGCTTTCTTT.

The chain has TRBV6-6 and TRBJ2-7; maybe TRBD1 (6 bases). V was clipped by 8 bases and J by 4 bases, with 12 bases between them. The germline V gene has CDR1 MNHNY and CDR2 SVGAGI (reference sequence). The CDR3 loop spans 12 amino acids. The CDR3 DNA sequence: TGTGCCAGCGAGGACAGAGGGTACGAGCAGTACTTC. Amino acids: CASEDRGYEQYF.

V usage is TRBV29-1 and J usage is TRBJ2-7; no definite D call. This CDR3 has 13 amino acids. V was cut by 2 bases and J by 2 bases, with 10 bases left in between. Germline lookup yields CDR1 SQVTM and CDR2 ANQGSEA. The CDR3 region is CSVESGGTYEQYF. As DNA, the CDR3 is TGCAGCGTTGAATCCGGCGGAACCTACGAGCAGTACTTC.

This clone was seen a handful of times. The sample carries other DNA sequences with the same CDR3. V gene TRBV27 combines with J gene TRBJ1-2; D may be TRBD1 (6 bases). The CDR3 is 15 amino acids. V shed 0 bases and J shed 4 bases, with 12 bases lying between them. Germline CDR1 MNHEY, CDR2 SMNVEV (reference sequence). The CDR3 loop is CASSLSGGRGYGYTF. CDR3 bases: TGTGCCAGCAGTTTATCGGGGGGGCGAGGCTATGGCTACACCTTC.

To note about this clone: Other DNA sequences in the same sample also yield this CDR3. The V call is TRBV5-1, the J call TRBJ2-7; weak D call: TRBD1 (5 bases). V was shortened by 2 bases and J by 2 bases, with 8 bases between the two germline ends. Germline CDR1 is SGHRS and CDR2 is YFSETQ. This CDR3 contains 13 residues. The CDR3 DNA sequence: TGCGCCAGCAGCTTAGAACAGGCCTACGAGCAGTACTTC. Translating gives CASSLEQAYEQYF.

The V and J genes are TRBV5-1 and TRBJ2-1; 8 bases align to TRBD2. The J segment lost 5 bases and the V segment lost 1 base, leaving 8 bases of the junction unmatched. The germline gives CDR1 SGHRS, CDR2 YFSETQ. The CDR3 totals 16 residues. The CDR3 sequence: CASSLLRTSFDNEQFF. The DNA for the CDR3 is TGCGCCAGCAGCTTGCTGAGGACTAGCTTTGACAATGAGCAGTTCTTC.

The chain combines TRBV6-5 with TRBJ2-1, with D maybe TRBD1 (6 bases). Per the germline V gene, CDR1 is MNHEY and CDR2 is SVGAGI. Trimming took off 6 bases at V and 3 bases at J, with 12 bases between the two ends. The CDR3 consists of 14 residues. Here the CDR3 DNA reads TGTGCCAGCAGCAAACAGGGCCGCTACAATGAGCAGTTCTTC. As protein: CASSKQGRYNEQFF.

V usage is TRBV6-6 and J usage is TRBJ2-7, with TRBD1 identical over 9 bases. CDR1 MNHNY and CDR2 SVGAGI come from the germline V gene (reference sequence). The CDR3 is 10 residues long. In DNA form, the CDR3 reads TGTGGGACAGGGGACTACGAGCAGTACTTC. Translating gives CGTGDYEQYF.